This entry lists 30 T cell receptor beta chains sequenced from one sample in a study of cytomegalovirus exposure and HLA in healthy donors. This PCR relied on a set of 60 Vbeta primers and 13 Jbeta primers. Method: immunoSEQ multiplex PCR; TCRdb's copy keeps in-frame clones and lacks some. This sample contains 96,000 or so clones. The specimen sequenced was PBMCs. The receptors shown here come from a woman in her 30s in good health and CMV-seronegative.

This CDR3 reads CASSYSGGTGELFF. CDR3 DNA sequence: TGTGCCAGCAGTTACTCGGGGGGGACCGGGGAGCTGTTTTTT. The chain links TRBV6-6 to TRBJ2-2; 7 nucleotides align to TRBD2. Germline CDR1 is MNHNY and CDR2 is SVGAGI (reference sequence). J lost 5 bases, V lost 0 bases, and 0 bases had no gene match. CDR3 length: 14 residues.

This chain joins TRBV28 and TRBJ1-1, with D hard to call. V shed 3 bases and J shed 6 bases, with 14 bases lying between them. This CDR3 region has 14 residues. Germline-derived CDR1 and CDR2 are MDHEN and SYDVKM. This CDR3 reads CASSFFQERAEAFF. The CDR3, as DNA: TGTGCCAGCAGTTTTTTCCAGGAACGAGCTGAAGCTTTCTTT.

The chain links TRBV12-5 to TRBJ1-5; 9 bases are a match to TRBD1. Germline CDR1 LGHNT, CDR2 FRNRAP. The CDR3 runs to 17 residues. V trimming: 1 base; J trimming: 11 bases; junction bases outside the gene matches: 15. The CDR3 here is CASGLAEHRGPSSAQHF. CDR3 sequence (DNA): TGTGCTAGTGGTTTGGCAGAACACAGGGGGCCCTCTTCGGCCCAGCATTTT.

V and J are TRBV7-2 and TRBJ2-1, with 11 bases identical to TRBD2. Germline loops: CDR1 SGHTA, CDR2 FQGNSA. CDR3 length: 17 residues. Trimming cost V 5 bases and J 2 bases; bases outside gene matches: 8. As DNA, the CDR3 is TGTGCCAGCAGCATCAGAGGGACTAGCGGCACCTACAATGAGCAGTTCTTC. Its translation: CASSIRGTSGTYNEQFF.

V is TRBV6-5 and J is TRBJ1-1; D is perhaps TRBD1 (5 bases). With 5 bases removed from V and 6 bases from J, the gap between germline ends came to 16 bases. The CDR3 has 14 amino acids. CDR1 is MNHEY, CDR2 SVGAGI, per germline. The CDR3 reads CASSRPGEAAEAFF. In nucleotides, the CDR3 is TGTGCCAGCAGTCGTCCGGGGGAGGCAGCTGAAGCTTTCTTT.

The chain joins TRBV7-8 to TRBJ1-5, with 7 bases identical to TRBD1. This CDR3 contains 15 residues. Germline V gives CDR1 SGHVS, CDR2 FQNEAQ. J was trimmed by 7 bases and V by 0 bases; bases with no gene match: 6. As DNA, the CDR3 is TGTGCCAGCAGCTTAGCTGACAGGGCAGGGCAGCCCCAGCATTTT. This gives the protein CASSLADRAGQPQHF.

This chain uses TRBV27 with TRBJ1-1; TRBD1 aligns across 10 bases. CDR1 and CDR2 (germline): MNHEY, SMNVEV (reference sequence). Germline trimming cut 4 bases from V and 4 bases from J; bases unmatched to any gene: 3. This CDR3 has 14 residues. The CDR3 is CASSSWTGGTEAFF. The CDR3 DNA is TGTGCCAGCAGTTCCTGGACAGGGGGCACTGAAGCTTTCTTT.

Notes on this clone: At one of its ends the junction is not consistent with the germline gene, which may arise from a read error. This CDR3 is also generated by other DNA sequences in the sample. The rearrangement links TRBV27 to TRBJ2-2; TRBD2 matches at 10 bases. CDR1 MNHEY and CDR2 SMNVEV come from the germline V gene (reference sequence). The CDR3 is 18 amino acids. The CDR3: CASSLLKREGGTTGELFF. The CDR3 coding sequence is TGTGCTAGCAGTTTATTAAAGCGGGAGGGCGGGACCACCGGGGAGCTGTTTTTT.

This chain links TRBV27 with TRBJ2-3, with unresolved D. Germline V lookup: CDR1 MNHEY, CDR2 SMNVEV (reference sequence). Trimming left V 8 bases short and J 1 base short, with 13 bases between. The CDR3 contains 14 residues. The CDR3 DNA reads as TGTGCCAGCCGTCTGGAGAGCGGCACAGATACGCAGTATTTT. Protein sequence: CASRLESGTDTQYF.

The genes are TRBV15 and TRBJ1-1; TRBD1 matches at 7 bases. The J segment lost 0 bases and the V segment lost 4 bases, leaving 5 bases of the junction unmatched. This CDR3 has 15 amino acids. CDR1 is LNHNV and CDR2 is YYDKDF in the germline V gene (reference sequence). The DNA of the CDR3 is TGTGCCACCAGCATCGGACAGGCTATGAACACTGAAGCTTTCTTT. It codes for CATSIGQAMNTEAFF.

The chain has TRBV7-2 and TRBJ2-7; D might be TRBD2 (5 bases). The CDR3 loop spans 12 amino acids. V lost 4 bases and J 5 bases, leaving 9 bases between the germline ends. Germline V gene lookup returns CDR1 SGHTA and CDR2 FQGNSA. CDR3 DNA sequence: TGTGCCAGCAGCTCCGGACTGAACGAGCAGTACTTC. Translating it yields CASSSGLNEQYF.

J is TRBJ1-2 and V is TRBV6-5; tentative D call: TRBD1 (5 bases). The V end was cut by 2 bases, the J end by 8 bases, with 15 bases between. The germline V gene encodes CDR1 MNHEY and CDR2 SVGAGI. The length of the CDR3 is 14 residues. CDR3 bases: TGTGCCAGCAGTTACGAGGGGAGGAGAGGCGGCTACACCTTC. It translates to CASSYEGRRGGYTF.

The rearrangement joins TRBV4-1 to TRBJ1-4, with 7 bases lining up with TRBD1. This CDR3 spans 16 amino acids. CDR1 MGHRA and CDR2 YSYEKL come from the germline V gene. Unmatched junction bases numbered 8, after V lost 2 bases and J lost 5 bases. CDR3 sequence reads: CASSQPNRGINEKLFF. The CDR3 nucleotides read TGCGCCAGCAGCCAACCCAACAGGGGCATCAATGAAAAACTGTTTTTT.

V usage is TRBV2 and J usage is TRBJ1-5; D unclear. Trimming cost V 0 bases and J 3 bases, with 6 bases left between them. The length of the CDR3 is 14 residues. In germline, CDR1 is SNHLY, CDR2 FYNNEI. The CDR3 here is CASSEARTNQPQHF. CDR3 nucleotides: TGTGCCAGCAGTGAAGCGCGCACCAATCAGCCCCAGCATTTT.

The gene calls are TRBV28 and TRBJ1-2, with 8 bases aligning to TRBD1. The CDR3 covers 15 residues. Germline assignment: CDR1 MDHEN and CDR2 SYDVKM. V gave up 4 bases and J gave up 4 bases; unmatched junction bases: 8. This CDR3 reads CASSYQGAWGYGYTF. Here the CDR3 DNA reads TGTGCCAGCAGTTATCAGGGGGCGTGGGGCTATGGCTACACCTTC.

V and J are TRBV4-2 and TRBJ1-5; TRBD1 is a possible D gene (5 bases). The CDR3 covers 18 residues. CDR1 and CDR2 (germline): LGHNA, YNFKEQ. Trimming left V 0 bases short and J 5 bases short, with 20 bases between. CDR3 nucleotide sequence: TGTGCCAGCAGCCAAGATCTGCCGGGGGAGGTTATCGATCAGCCCCAGCATTTT. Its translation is CASSQDLPGEVIDQPQHF.

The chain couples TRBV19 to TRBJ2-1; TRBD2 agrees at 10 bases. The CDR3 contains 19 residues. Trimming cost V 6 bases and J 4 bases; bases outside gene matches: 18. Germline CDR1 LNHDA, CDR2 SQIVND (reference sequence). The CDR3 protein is CASSGEAGGLAEMYNEQFF. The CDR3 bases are TGTGCCAGTAGCGGCGAGGCGGGAGGACTAGCGGAGATGTACAATGAGCAGTTCTTC. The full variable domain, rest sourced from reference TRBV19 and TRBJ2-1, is DGGITQSPKYLFRKEGQNVTLSCEQNLNHDAMYWYRQDPGQGLRLIYYSQIVNDFQKGDIAEGYSVSREKKESFPLTVTSAQKNPTAFYLCASSGEAGGLAEMYNEQFFGPGTRLTVL.

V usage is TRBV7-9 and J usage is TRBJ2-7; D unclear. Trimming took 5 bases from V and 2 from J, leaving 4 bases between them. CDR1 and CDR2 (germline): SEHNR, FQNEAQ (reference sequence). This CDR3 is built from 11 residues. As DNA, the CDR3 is TGTGCCAGCAGCCGTACCTACGAGCAGTACTTC. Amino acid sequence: CASSRTYEQYF.

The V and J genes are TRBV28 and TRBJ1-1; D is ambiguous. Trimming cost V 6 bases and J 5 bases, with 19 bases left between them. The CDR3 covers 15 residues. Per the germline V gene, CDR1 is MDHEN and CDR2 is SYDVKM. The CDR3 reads CASRSLDEGETEAFF. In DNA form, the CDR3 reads TGTGCCAGCAGATCCCTAGACGAAGGTGAGACTGAAGCTTTCTTT.

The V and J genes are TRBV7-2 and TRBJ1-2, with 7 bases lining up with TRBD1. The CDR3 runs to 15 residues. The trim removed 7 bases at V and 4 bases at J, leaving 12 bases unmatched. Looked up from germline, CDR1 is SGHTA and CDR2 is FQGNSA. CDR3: CASTVAGTVIYGYTF. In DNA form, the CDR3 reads TGTGCCAGCACCGTTGCCGGGACAGTCATCTATGGCTACACCTTC.

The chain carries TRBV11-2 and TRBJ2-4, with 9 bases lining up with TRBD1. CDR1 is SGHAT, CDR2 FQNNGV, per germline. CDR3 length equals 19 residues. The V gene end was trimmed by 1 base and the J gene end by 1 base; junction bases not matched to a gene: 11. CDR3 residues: CASSLVLLRTGEAKNIQYF. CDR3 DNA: TGTGCCAGCAGCTTAGTGCTCCTCCGGACAGGGGAGGCCAAAAACATTCAGTACTTC.

The chain's CDR3 is CASSPWTTTYNEQFF. As DNA, the CDR3 is TGTGCCAGCAGCCCCTGGACAACCACCTACAATGAGCAGTTCTTC. V usage is TRBV7-3 and J usage is TRBJ2-1; tentatively, D is TRBD1 (5 bases). From germline, CDR1 is SGHTA and CDR2 FQGTGA. V lost 5 bases and J lost 2, with 13 bases in between. The length of the CDR3 is 15 residues.

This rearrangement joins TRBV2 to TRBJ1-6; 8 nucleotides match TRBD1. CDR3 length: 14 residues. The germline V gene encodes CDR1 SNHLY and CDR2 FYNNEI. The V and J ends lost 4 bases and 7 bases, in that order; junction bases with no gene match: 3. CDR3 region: CASSVQGANSPLHF. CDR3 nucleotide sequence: TGTGCCAGCAGTGTTCAGGGGGCCAATTCACCCCTCCACTTT.

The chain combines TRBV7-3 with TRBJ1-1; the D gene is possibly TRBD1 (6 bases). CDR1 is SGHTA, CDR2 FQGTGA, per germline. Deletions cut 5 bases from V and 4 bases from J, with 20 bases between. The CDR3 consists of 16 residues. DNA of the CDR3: TGTGCCAGCAGCCCCTCCGGGGCAGGGGCGGGCACTGAAGCTTTCTTT. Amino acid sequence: CASSPSGAGAGTEAFF.

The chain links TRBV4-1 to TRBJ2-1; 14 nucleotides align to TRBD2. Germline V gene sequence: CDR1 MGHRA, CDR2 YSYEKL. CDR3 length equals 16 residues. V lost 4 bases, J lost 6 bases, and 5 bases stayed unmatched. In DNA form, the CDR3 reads TGCGCCAGCAGCCGGGCGACTAGCGGGGGGGCCAATGAGCAGTTCTTC. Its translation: CASSRATSGGANEQFF.

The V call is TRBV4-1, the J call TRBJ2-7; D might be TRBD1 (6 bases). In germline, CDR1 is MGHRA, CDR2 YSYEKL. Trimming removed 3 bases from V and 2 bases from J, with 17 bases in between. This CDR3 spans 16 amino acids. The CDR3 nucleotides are TGCGCCAGCAGCCATCTCGTTGGGACACGGCCCTACGAGCAGTACTTC. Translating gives CASSHLVGTRPYEQYF.

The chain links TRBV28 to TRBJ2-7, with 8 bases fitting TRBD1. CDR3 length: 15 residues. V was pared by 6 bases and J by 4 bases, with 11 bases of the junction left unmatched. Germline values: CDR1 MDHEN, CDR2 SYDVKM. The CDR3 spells CASRPRQGKAYEQYF. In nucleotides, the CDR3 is TGTGCCAGCAGACCCCGACAGGGGAAAGCTTACGAGCAGTACTTC.

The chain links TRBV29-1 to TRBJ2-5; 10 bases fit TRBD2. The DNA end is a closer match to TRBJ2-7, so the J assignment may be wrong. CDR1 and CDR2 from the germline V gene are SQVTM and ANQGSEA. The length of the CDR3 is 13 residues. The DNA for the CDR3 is TGCAGCGTTGAGAAGCGGGGGGGGGACGAGCAGTACTTC. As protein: CSVEKRGGDEQYF.

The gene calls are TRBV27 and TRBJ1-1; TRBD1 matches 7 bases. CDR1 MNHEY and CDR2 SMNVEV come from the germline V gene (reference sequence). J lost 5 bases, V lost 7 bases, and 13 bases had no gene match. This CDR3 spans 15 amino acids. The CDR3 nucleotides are TGTGCCAGCAACCCCCGCCGGCAGGGGGGAACTGAAGCTTTCTTT. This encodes CASNPRRQGGTEAFF.

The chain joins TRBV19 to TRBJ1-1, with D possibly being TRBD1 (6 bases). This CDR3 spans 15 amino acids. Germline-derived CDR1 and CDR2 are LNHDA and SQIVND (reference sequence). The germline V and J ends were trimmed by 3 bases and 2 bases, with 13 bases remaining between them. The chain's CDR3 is CASSMPGDTNTEAFF. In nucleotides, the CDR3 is TGTGCCAGTAGTATGCCAGGGGACACCAACACTGAAGCTTTCTTT.